The subject of this entry is one T cell receptor beta chain. Its matching antigen is unknown. The entry originates in a study of cytomegalovirus exposure and HLA in healthy donors. Overall study context: In a previous analysis, 110 million or so unique TCR beta sequences were found from 150 million to 200 million T cells. Regarding the study as a whole: Trimming of TCR beta V- and J-genes showed a link, identified in a later analysis, to a missense DCLRE1C variant.

V was shortened by 8 bases and J by 8 bases, with 18 bases between the two germline ends. The CDR3 covers 14 residues. The germline V gene encodes CDR1 MNHNY and CDR2 SVGAGI (reference sequence). PCR amplification relied on 60 Vbeta primers (plus 13 Jbeta primers). The table came from immunoSEQ multiplex PCR; TCRdb's copy has only in-frame clones and leaves some out. The sample yields about 84,000 clones, roughly 78% seen once. The receptor was isolated from a male donor in good health and CMV-seropositive. The chain carries TRBV6-6 and TRBJ1-4, with TRBD1 as a possible D gene (5 bases). Sequencing was performed on PBMCs. The DNA for the CDR3 is TGTGCCAGCCGCAAGGAAGGGGCCAACGAAAAACTGTTTTTT. It yields the protein CASRKEGANEKLFF.